The rows below give T cell receptor beta chains drawn from one sample of a study of blood T cell repertoires in COVID-19. Clones were sequenced by immunoSEQ multiplex PCR, and TCRdb holds only the in-frame ones, with some missing. This sample yields some 130,000 clones, of which less than 90% are seen a single time; 2.3% belongs to the top ten. Specimen: PBMCs or T cells enriched from blood (not recorded which). These receptors were collected from a woman between 45 and 60 years old who had recovered from COVID-19. The CDR3 runs from the conserved cysteine through the conserved F or W. D genes are given only for firm matches. Not all rows give a size; the values are once, few, many and, for expanded clones, a class.

V	D	size	J	CDR3	DNA
TRBV29-1	TRBD2	-	TRBJ2-7	CSVLAGGISYEQYF	TGCAGCGTTCTAGCGGGGGGGATCTCCTACGAGCAGTACTTC
TRBV3-1/TRBV3-2	-	-	TRBJ2-6	CASRPEDRLPGANVLTF	TGTGCCAGCAGACCGGAGGATCGCCTCCCTGGGGCCAACGTCCTGACTTTC
TRBV5-1	TRBD1	once	TRBJ1-4	CASSLGDRQNEKLFF	TGCGCCAGCAGCTTGGGGGACAGACAGAATGAAAAACTGTTTTTT
TRBV7-8	TRBD2	-	TRBJ2-2	CASRPRLAGITGELFF	TGTGCCAGCCGACCTAGACTAGCGGGGATCACCGGGGAGCTGTTTTTT
TRBV27	-	-	TRBJ2-7	CASALGDLNLGEQYF	TGTGCCAGCGCGTTGGGGGACTTGAACCTTGGCGAGCAGTACTTC
TRBV9	-	-	TRBJ2-3	CASSAGGQVDTQYF	TGTGCCAGCAGCGCCGGGGGGCAGGTAGATACGCAGTATTTT
TRBV2	-	-	TRBJ1-2	CASSEGADTNYGYTF	TGTGCCAGCAGTGAAGGTGCGGATACTAACTATGGCTACACCTTC
TRBV7-3	TRBD2	-	TRBJ2-1	CASSLTSGGAGEQFF	TGTGCCAGCAGCTTAACCAGCGGGGGGGCCGGTGAGCAGTTCTTC
TRBV11-2	-	-	TRBJ1-1	CASSLQGHGAFF	TGTGCCAGCAGCTTACAGGGACACGGGGCTTTCTTT
TRBV5-1	-	-	TRBJ1-5	CASSPGEGSRDQPQHF	TGCGCCAGCAGCCCGGGAGAGGGAAGCAGGGATCAGCCCCAGCATTTT
TRBV11-3	TRBD2	-	TRBJ2-3	CASSPGTSVGTDTQYF	TGTGCCAGCAGTCCCGGGACTAGCGTCGGCACAGATACGCAGTATTTT
TRBV7-8	TRBD1	few	TRBJ1-3	CASSLGDRELSNTIYF	TGTGCCAGCAGCTTAGGGGACAGAGAGCTTTCAAACACCATATATTTT
TRBV20-1	TRBD1	-	TRBJ2-7	CSASGGGQGPFSYEQYF	TGCAGTGCTAGTGGGGGCGGACAGGGGCCTTTCTCCTACGAGCAGTACTTC
TRBV19	-	-	TRBJ2-7	CASSIDRPGVYEQYF	TGTGCCAGTAGTATAGACCGGCCGGGAGTTTACGAGCAGTACTTC
TRBV5-1	TRBD2	-	TRBJ2-1	CASSLAIAGGPGGEQFF	TGCGCCAGCAGCTTGGCAATAGCGGGGGGTCCTGGTGGTGAGCAGTTCTTC
TRBV19	-	-	TRBJ2-1	CASSIAEGLDEQFF	TGTGCCAGTAGTATAGCGGAGGGGCTGGATGAGCAGTTCTTC
TRBV5-1	TRBD1	-	TRBJ2-7	CASSSIGTGVRPTLGEQYF	TGCGCCAGCAGCTCCATCGGGACAGGGGTCCGTCCCACACTGGGCGAGCAGTACTTC
TRBV5-5	-	-	TRBJ1-1	CASSLDWAGEAFF	TGTGCCAGCAGCTTGGATTGGGCAGGGGAGGCTTTCTTT
TRBV4-1	TRBD1	-	TRBJ2-2	CASSQDGQANTGELFF	TGCGCCAGCAGCCAAGATGGACAGGCGAACACCGGGGAGCTGTTTTTT
TRBV6-5	-	few	TRBJ1-1	CASSYRVRATEAFF	TGTGCCAGCAGTTACCGGGTCAGGGCTACTGAAGCTTTCTTT
TRBV19	-	-	TRBJ1-1	CATIPSGTWTEAFF	TGTGCCACCATACCGTCCGGGACATGGACTGAAGCTTTCTTT
TRBV2	TRBD1	-	TRBJ1-2	CASSELKGAAGYGYTF	TGTGCCAGCAGTGAACTTAAGGGGGCCGCAGGCTATGGCTACACCTTC
TRBV4-3	-	-	TRBJ1-2	CASSQDLTGEGGYGYTF	TGCGCCAGCAGCCAAGATCTAACGGGGGAGGGTGGCTATGGCTACACCTTC
TRBV5-1	-	-	TRBJ1-3	CASSLVAGSGNTIYF	TGCGCCAGCAGCTTGGTAGCGGGCTCTGGAAACACCATATATTTT
TRBV7-9	TRBD2	-	TRBJ2-2	CASSDRDYQNTGELFF	TGTGCCAGCAGCGACCGGGACTACCAGAACACCGGGGAGCTGTTTTTT
TRBV6-5	-	-	TRBJ1-1	CASSSRQDLGAFF	TGTGCCAGCAGTTCCCGACAGGACTTAGGGGCTTTCTTT
TRBV21-1	-	-	TRBJ2-7	CASSKVDLARGYEQYF	TGTGCCAGCAGCAAGGTAGACCTAGCCAGGGGCTACGAGCAGTACTTC
TRBV2	-	few	TRBJ1-1	CASRSQPSAEAFF	TGTGCCAGCAGATCGCAACCGAGCGCTGAAGCTTTCTTT
TRBV2	TRBD1	-	TRBJ1-4	CASTGALNEKLFF	TGTGCCTCCACAGGGGCCCTTAATGAAAAACTGTTTTTT